The 20 T cell receptor beta chains in this list originate from one sample, sequenced in a study of blood T cells in healthy people across ages. Alongside a J-beta primer mix, a sample-barcoded 5' primer served in a second PCR lasting 7 to 11 cycles. TCRdb independently ran MiXCR on the 5' RACE reads; one entry per CDR3 protein. The top ten hold 20% to 30% of the sample, which has roughly 730,000 distinct CDR3 sequences, 56% seen once. What was sequenced was blood. These receptor sequences come from a man in his forties in good health.

This clonotype was picked up a small number of times. The chain couples TRBV7-8 to TRBJ1-1; D may be TRBD1 (5 bases). Trimming stripped 3 bases from V and 11 bases from J, with 13 bases between. CDR1 is SGHVS and CDR2 is FQNEAQ in the germline V gene. The CDR3 is made up of 12 amino acids. The CDR3 DNA reads as TGTGCCAGCAGCTTGGGGACCTCAGGGGCTTTCTTT. Translation gives CASSLGTSGAFF. Based on the CDR3 plus reference TRBV7-8 and TRBJ1-1, the full variable domain is GAGVSQSPRYKVAKRGQDVALRCDPISGHVSLFWYQQALGQGPEFLTYFQNEAQLDKSGLPSDRFFAERPEGSVSTLKIQRTQQEDSAVYLCASSLGTSGAFFGQGTRLTVV.

The chain joins TRBV7-3 to TRBJ2-1, with TRBD1 matching 9 bases. V lost 2 bases to trimming and J lost 8 bases; unmatched junction nucleotides: 7. CDR3 size: 15 residues. The germline V gene encodes CDR1 SGHTA and CDR2 FQGTGA. This CDR3 is CASSLLGQGLDEQFF. The DNA for the CDR3 is TGTGCCAGCAGCTTATTGGGACAGGGACTCGATGAGCAGTTCTTC.

The CDR3 spells CASRETLAGGNQETQYF. The CDR3 DNA is TGTGCCAGCAGGGAGACCCTAGCGGGGGGGAATCAGGAGACCCAGTACTTC. J is TRBJ2-5 and V is TRBV2; 12 bases line up with TRBD2. J was trimmed by 5 bases and V by 6 bases; bases with no gene match: 13. Germline-derived CDR1 and CDR2 are SNHLY and FYNNEI. CDR3 size: 17 residues.

Here the CDR3 DNA reads TGTGCCACCAGTGAAGCCCGGGACGCACGCTACGAGCAGTACTTC. Translating it yields CATSEARDARYEQYF. This chain connects TRBV24-1 to TRBJ2-7, with D tentatively TRBD1 or TRBD2 (5 bases each). This CDR3 region has 15 residues. V lost 4 bases and J 3 bases, leaving 15 bases between the germline ends. The germline V gene has CDR1 KGHDR and CDR2 SFDVKD.

In DNA form, the CDR3 reads TGTGCCAGCAGCCCAACCTGGACAGGGGACTATGGCTACACCTTC. Its protein is CASSPTWTGDYGYTF. This chain uses TRBV3-1 with TRBJ1-2; 9 bases line up with TRBD1. This CDR3 is 15 amino acids long. Germline trimming cut 4 bases from V and 3 bases from J; bases unmatched to any gene: 6. From germline, CDR1 is LGHDT and CDR2 YNNKEL (reference sequence).

This sequence joins TRBV11-2 and TRBJ2-3; D gene ambiguous. V was cut by 4 bases and J by 7 bases, with 6 bases left in between. Per germline, CDR1 SGHAT and CDR2 FQNNGV. This CDR3 has 11 residues. CDR3: CASSSGHTQYF. The CDR3 coding sequence is TGTGCCAGCAGCTCTGGCCATACGCAGTATTTT.

This chain links TRBV24-1 with TRBJ2-5, with D possibly TRBD1 on 5 matching bases. The CDR3 spans 13 residues. V lost 5 bases and J 5 bases, leaving 11 bases between the germline ends. Per germline, CDR1 KGHDR and CDR2 SFDVKD. The CDR3 region is CATSAPGRETQYF. The CDR3 DNA follows: TGTGCCACCAGTGCCCCAGGGCGGGAGACCCAGTACTTC.

The gene calls are TRBV20-1 and TRBJ2-3; 9 bases fit TRBD2. With V trimmed by 4 bases and J by 5 bases, 7 bases remained unmatched. The germline V gene encodes CDR1 DFQATT and CDR2 SNEGSKA (reference sequence). The CDR3 runs 14 residues. The CDR3 reads CSAIGGGAQDTQYF. The CDR3 region has the DNA TGCAGTGCTATTGGCGGGGGGGCCCAAGATACGCAGTATTTT.

This rearrangement joins TRBV6-2 or TRBV6-3 to TRBJ2-7; 7 nucleotides match TRBD1. The germline CDR1 and CDR2 sequences are MNHEY and SVGEGT. Trimming cost V 4 bases and J 3 bases; bases outside gene matches: 3. This CDR3 contains 13 residues. The CDR3 nucleotides are TGTGCCAGCAGTTCGACAGGGTACTACGAGCAGTACTTC. It translates to CASSSTGYYEQYF.

The chain couples TRBV20-1 to TRBJ2-2; 7 positions match TRBD2. CDR1 is DFQATT, CDR2 SNEGSKA, per germline (reference sequence). Trimming cost V 1 base and J 5 bases; bases outside gene matches: 4. This CDR3 comprises 14 residues. The CDR3 nucleotides read TGCAGTGCTAGAGCGGGAGGAGATACCGGGGAGCTGTTTTTT. Encoded protein: CSARAGGDTGELFF.

The rearrangement links TRBV4-2 to TRBJ2-3; D is uncertain. V gave up 3 bases and J gave up 1 base, with 8 bases separating them. The CDR3 runs to 14 residues. Per the germline V gene, CDR1 is LGHNA and CDR2 is YNFKEQ. The CDR3 protein is CASSQRTGTDTQYF. The CDR3 region has the DNA TGTGCCAGCAGCCAGAGAACCGGCACAGATACGCAGTATTTT.

The chain uses TRBV15 and TRBJ1-4; D might be TRBD1 (5 bases). The CDR3 spans 18 residues. V lost 0 bases, J lost 5 bases, and 19 bases lay in between. Germline V lookup: CDR1 LNHNV, CDR2 YYDKDF (reference sequence). DNA for the CDR3: TGTGCCACCAGCAGAGACCAGATCCAGGGCTCCGTGAATGAAAAACTGTTTTTT. This gives the protein CATSRDQIQGSVNEKLFF.

A single count supports this clonotype. The rearrangement uses TRBV7-9 and TRBJ1-3; D perhaps matches TRBD1 (6 bases). This CDR3 is 17 amino acids long. Trimming removed 7 bases at V and 2 bases at J, with 21 bases between. Per the germline V gene, CDR1 is SEHNR and CDR2 is FQNEAQ (reference sequence). The CDR3 protein is CASTKGGGNRPGNTIYF. The CDR3 region has the DNA TGTGCCAGCACCAAGGGAGGGGGTAATCGACCTGGAAACACCATATATTTT.

This clonotype was seen a handful of times. CDR3 nucleotides: TGTGCCAGCAGCTCCATCCGCGGACAGGGGGACACTGAAGCTTTCTTT. As protein: CASSSIRGQGDTEAFF. The chain carries TRBV3-1 and TRBJ1-1, with 10 bases matching TRBD1. J was trimmed by 3 bases and V by 5 bases; bases with no gene match: 9. CDR3 size: 16 residues. The germline CDR1 and CDR2 sequences are LGHDT and YNNKEL (reference sequence). Together with reference TRBV3-1 and TRBJ1-1, the CDR3 gives the full variable domain: DTAVSQTPKYLVTQMGNDKSIKCEQNLGHDTMYWYKQDSKKFLKIMFSYNNKELIINETVPNRFSPKSPDKAHLNLHINSLELGDSAVYFCASSSIRGQGDTEAFFGQGTRLTVV.

The chain has TRBV2 and TRBJ1-5; 7 bases agree with TRBD1. J was trimmed by 2 bases and V by 2 bases; bases with no gene match: 9. The CDR3 spans 17 residues. The germline gives CDR1 SNHLY, CDR2 FYNNEI. The CDR3 DNA follows: TGTGCCAGCAGTGAAATTTTAGGGGGCGCCGGCAATCAGCCCCAGCATTTT. This codes for CASSEILGGAGNQPQHF.

The chain joins TRBV9 to TRBJ2-7; tentatively, D is TRBD2 (6 bases). The CDR3 spans 17 residues. CDR1 and CDR2 (germline): SGDLS, YYNGEE. The germline V and J ends were trimmed by 2 bases and 7 bases, with 25 bases remaining between them. CDR3 nucleotide sequence: TGTGCCAGCAGCGTTGGTGGCGGGAAGTCGACTTTGGAGGAGCAGTACTTC. Translated, it gives CASSVGGGKSTLEEQYF.

The chain couples TRBV6-6 to TRBJ2-1; 9 bases map to TRBD2. V lost 6 bases, J lost 3 bases, and 3 bases stayed unmatched. CDR1 and CDR2 (germline): MNHNY, SVGAGI (reference sequence). The CDR3 runs to 14 residues. CDR3 DNA sequence: TGTGCCAGCAGAGAGCGGGGGGACTACAATGAGCAGTTCTTC. Its translation: CASRERGDYNEQFF.

The chain has TRBV28 and TRBJ2-3; D perhaps matches TRBD1 (6 bases). The CDR3 contains 12 residues. The germline gives CDR1 MDHEN, CDR2 SYDVKM. V gave up 10 bases and J gave up 6 bases, with 14 bases separating them. CDR3 residues: CATQTGRDTQYF. CDR3 sequence (DNA): TGTGCCACGCAAACAGGGCGGGATACGCAGTATTTT.

The chain links TRBV29-1 to TRBJ2-1; 7 bases fit TRBD1. Germline lookup yields CDR1 SQVTM and CDR2 ANQGSEA. The trim removed 7 bases at V and 9 bases at J, leaving 15 bases unmatched. The CDR3 runs to 14 residues. CDR3 amino acids: CSGKQGDSYREQFF. DNA of the CDR3: TGCAGCGGGAAGCAGGGGGATAGTTACCGTGAGCAGTTCTTC.

This clonotype was observed a handful of times. V and J are TRBV4-3 and TRBJ2-1; no definite D call. The CDR3 has 14 residues. With 1 base removed from V and 7 bases from J, the gap between germline ends came to 11 bases. The germline V gene has CDR1 LGHNA and CDR2 YSLEER. CDR3 in DNA: TGCGCCAGCAGCCAAGGGGTGCCCGCAAATGAGCAGTTCTTC. Translating it yields CASSQGVPANEQFF.